This T cell receptor beta chain was observed in a study of breast tumors, draining lymph nodes, adjacent tissues. Ten or more counts support this clonotype. Antigen unknown. In germline, CDR1 is KGHSH, CDR2 LQKENI. The CDR3 is 13 residues long. V was trimmed by 3 bases and J by 4 bases, leaving 9 bases between them. Breast cancer patients provided tissue from their axillary draining lymph nodes. Broader study findings: That most tumor T cells come from lymph nodes remained unproven.

TCRdb re-called the multiplex PCR reads through MiXCR, storing one row per CDR3 protein. This table has approximately 130,000 distinct CDR3 sequences, under 25% appearing once. The sequence was collected from a female donor with breast cancer. Some clones in this sample may be carry-over from other donors' samples. Sequencing input: axillary lymph node tissue. This chain connects TRBV18 to TRBJ1-2; D might be TRBD1 (5 bases). The chain's CDR3 is CASSPDKSYGYTF. CDR3 nucleotide sequence: TGTGCCAGCTCACCGGACAAGTCCTATGGCTACACCTTC.